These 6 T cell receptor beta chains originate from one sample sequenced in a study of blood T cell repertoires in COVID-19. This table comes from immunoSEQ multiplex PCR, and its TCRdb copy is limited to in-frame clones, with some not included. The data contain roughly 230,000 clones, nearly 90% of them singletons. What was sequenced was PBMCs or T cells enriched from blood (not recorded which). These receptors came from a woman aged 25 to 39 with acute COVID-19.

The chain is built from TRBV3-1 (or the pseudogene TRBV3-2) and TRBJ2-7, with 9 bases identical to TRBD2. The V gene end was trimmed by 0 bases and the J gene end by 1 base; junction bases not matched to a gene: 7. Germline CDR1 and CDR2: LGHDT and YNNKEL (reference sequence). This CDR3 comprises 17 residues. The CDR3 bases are TGTGCCAGCAGCCAAGATGGCGGGGGGGGCCTGTCCTACGAGCAGTACTTC. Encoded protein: CASSQDGGGGLSYEQYF.

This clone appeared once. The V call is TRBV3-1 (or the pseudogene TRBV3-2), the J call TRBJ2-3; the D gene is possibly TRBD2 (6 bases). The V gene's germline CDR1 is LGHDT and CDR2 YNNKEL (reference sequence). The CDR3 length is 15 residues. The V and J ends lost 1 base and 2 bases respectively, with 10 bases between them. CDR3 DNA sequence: TGTGCCAGCAGCCAAGGGGGGACTTCCACAGATACGCAGTATTTT. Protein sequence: CASSQGGTSTDTQYF.

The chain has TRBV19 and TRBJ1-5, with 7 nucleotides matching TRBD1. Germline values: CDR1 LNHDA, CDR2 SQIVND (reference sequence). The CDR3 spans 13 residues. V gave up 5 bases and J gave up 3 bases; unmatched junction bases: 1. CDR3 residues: CASSDRVNQPQHF. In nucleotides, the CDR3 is TGTGCCAGTAGTGACAGGGTCAATCAGCCCCAGCATTTT.

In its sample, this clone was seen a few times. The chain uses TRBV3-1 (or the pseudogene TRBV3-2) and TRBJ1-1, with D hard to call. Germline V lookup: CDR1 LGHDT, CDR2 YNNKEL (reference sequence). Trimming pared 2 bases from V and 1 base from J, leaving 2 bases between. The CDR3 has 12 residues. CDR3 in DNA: TGTGCCAGCAGCCAACAGAACACTGAAGCTTTCTTT. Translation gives CASSQQNTEAFF.

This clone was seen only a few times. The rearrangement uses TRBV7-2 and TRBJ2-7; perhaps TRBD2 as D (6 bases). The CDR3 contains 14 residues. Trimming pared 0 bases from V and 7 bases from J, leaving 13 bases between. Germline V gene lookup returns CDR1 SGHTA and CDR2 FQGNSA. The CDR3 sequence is CASSLAKRGWEQYF. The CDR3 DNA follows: TGTGCCAGCAGCTTAGCGAAACGGGGGTGGGAGCAGTACTTC.

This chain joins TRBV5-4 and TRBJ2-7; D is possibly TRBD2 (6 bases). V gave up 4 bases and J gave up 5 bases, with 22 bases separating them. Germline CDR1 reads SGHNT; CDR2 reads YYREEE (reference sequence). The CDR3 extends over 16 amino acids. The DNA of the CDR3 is TGTGCCAGCAGCCCGTCGGGCGGGATAACAAGGCACGAGCAGTACTTC. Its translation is CASSPSGGITRHEQYF.